The 3 T cell receptor beta chains below were found in one sample sequenced in a study of blood T cell repertoires in COVID-19. TCRdb's table, derived via immunoSEQ multiplex PCR, lists solely in-frame clones and lacks some. The top ten hold 4% to 4.5% of the sample, which has 200,000 or so clones, just over 85% seen once. Sequencing was carried out using peripheral blood. These receptors originate from a man over 45 with acute or convalescent COVID-19.

This chain links TRBV12-3 or TRBV12-4 with TRBJ1-2, with TRBD1 identical over 8 bases. Trimming at V came to 7 bases and at J to 7 bases, leaving 8 bases not matched to a gene. The CDR3 has 13 residues. CDR3 sequence (DNA): TGTGCCAGCATTGGGGACAGGAGGGTTGGCTACACCTTC. Residues: CASIGDRRVGYTF.

The chain couples TRBV15 to TRBJ2-5; 10 nucleotides match TRBD1. The CDR3 covers 15 residues. J was trimmed by 4 bases and V by 1 base; bases with no gene match: 3. Germline assignment: CDR1 LNHNV and CDR2 YYDKDF (reference sequence). CDR3 bases: TGTGCCACCAGCAGAGGGGGACAGGGGACAGAGACCCAGTACTTC. It codes for CATSRGGQGTETQYF. The complete variable domain, with remaining parts taken from reference TRBV15 and TRBJ2-5, reads DAMVIQNPRYQVTQFGKPVTLSCSQTLNHNVMYWYQQKSSQAPKLLFHYYDKDFNNEADTPDNFQSRRPNTSFCFLDIRSPGLGDTAMYLCATSRGGQGTETQYFGPGTRLLVL.

CDR3: CASISRGKGTEAFF. The CDR3 bases are TGTGCCAGCATCAGCAGGGGAAAGGGCACTGAAGCTTTCTTT. The V and J genes are TRBV5-6 and TRBJ1-1, with D tentatively TRBD1 (6 bases). The germline V gene has CDR1 SGHDT and CDR2 YYEEEE. V was pared by 6 bases and J by 4 bases, with 16 bases between. This CDR3 has 14 amino acids.